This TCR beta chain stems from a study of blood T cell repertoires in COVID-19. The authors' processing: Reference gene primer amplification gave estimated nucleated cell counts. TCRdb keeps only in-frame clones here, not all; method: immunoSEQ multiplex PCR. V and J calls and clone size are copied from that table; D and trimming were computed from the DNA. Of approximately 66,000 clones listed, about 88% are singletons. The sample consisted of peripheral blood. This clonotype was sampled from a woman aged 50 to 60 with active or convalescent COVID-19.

This CDR3 is CASSLSGIIEAFF. The DNA for the CDR3 is TGTGCCAGCAGCTTGTCGGGGATTATTGAAGCTTTCTTT. The genes are TRBV5-8 and TRBJ1-1; D gene ambiguous. This CDR3 comprises 13 residues. Germline CDR1 SGHTS, CDR2 YDEGEE. With 1 base removed from V and 7 bases from J, the gap between germline ends came to 11 bases.